The subject of this entry is one T cell receptor beta chain. The data are from a study of T cell responses to AZD1222 COVID-19 vaccine. Produced via immunoSEQ multiplex PCR; TCRdb's table is partial and in-frame only. The repertoire has about 190,000 clones, around 91% of them found once; the top ten carry roughly 6.9%. The CDR3 loop spans 15 amino acids. Per germline, CDR1 SGHTA and CDR2 FQGNSA. Trimming took off 6 bases at V and 0 bases at J, with 13 bases between the two ends. The chain carries TRBV7-2 and TRBJ2-3; possible D gene TRBD2, 6 bases. The input for sequencing was peripheral blood, taken on day 0 of AZD1222 vaccination. This receptor was obtained from an adult in good health. The CDR3 DNA reads as TGTGCCAGCAGATTGGGGGGATCTAGCACAGATACGCAGTATTTT. This encodes CASRLGGSSTDTQYF.